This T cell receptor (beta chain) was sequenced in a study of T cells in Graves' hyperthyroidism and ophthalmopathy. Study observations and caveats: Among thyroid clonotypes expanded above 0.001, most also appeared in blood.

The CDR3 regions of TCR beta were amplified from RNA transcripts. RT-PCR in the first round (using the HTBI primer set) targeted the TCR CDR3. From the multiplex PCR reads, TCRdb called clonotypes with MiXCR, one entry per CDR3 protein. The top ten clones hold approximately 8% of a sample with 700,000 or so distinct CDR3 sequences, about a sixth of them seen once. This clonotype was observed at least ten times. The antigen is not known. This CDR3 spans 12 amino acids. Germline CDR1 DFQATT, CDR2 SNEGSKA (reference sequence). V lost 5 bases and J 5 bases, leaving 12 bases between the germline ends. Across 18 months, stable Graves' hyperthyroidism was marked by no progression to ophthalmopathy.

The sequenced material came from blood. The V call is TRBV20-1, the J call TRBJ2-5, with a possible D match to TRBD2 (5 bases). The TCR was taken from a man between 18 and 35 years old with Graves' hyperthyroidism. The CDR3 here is CSAYQTGETQYF. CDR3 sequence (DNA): TGCAGTGCTTATCAGACGGGGGAGACCCAGTACTTC.